Sequencing of this T cell receptor (beta chain) was carried out in a study of blood T cell repertoires in COVID-19. Study summary: There were acute and convalescent COVID-19 samples, and they came from the United States, Italy and Spain. From T cells, B-cell-depleted T cells, or PBMCs came the material, which was cDNA or gDNA.

This CDR3 spans 12 amino acids. Germline V gene lookup returns CDR1 ENHRY and CDR2 SYGVKD. V was shortened by 7 bases and J by 4 bases, with 10 bases between the two germline ends. One Seattle source followed patients from active infection through their disease course. This clone was recorded a few times. Authors' data handling: Counts of nucleated cells, estimated from reference gene primer amplification, were obtained. Libraries were prepared by immunoSEQ multiplex PCR; TCRdb keeps only in-frame clonotypes and omits some of them. V, J and clone size are those of that table, while D and trimming were read from the DNA. The sample has more than 65,000 clones, roughly 80% seen once.

Source material: peripheral blood. V and J are TRBV10-3 and TRBJ1-2; tentative D call: TRBD1 (6 bases). This receptor was identified in a man aged 25 to 40 with COVID-19, enrolled during active disease. CDR3 sequence reads: CAIMDSSYGYTF. CDR3 DNA: TGTGCCATCATGGACAGTTCCTATGGCTACACCTTC.